Listed below are T cell receptor beta chains from one sample, sequenced in a study of T cell responses to AZD1222 COVID-19 vaccine. The assay was immunoSEQ multiplex PCR, and TCRdb's table has in-frame clones only and misses some. The sample consists of about 120,000 clones, more than 80% of them appearing once. The sample in question was peripheral blood, obtained 28 days after the second dose of the MenACWY control vaccine. These receptors came from an adult who received the MenACWY meningococcal vaccine as a control. CDR3s include the opening cysteine and the closing phenylalanine or tryptophan. Each record gives: CDR3 length, D gene, V gene, J gene, clone size, CDR3 DNA, CDR3 protein. The D gene is left open where the match is weak. Expanded clones are given a class, and other clones once, few, many or no size at all.

16,TRBD1,TRBV29-1,TRBJ2-7,-,TGCAGCGTTGAAATTTTACGGACAGGCGGATTTTCCGAGCAGTACTTC,CSVEILRTGGFSEQYF
11,-,TRBV6-5,TRBJ2-1,-,TGTGCCAGCAGTTACGGGGTGGAGCAGTTCTTC,CASSYGVEQFF
14,-,TRBV6-1,TRBJ1-1,-,TGTGCCAGCAGTGAAGCCGGGGGGCTGACTGAAGCTTTCTTT,CASSEAGGLTEAFF
15,-,TRBV7-9,TRBJ2-2,-,TGTGCCAGCAGCCAAAACGGGGCGGCGGCCGGGGAGCTGTTTTTT,CASSQNGAAAGELFF
15,TRBD1,TRBV7-9,TRBJ2-2,few,TGTGCCAGCAGCTTAAGGACAGGGGGCTCCGGGGAGCTGTTTTTT,CASSLRTGGSGELFF
18,TRBD2,TRBV18,TRBJ2-2,-,TGTGCCAGCTCACCATACACCGTGACTAGCGGGGATGCCGGGGAGCTGTTTTTT,CASSPYTVTSGDAGELFF
16,-,TRBV7-2,TRBJ2-3,-,TGTGCCAGCAGCCCCCCCGGTAGGGCCCCGGCAGATACGCAGTATTTT,CASSPPGRAPADTQYF
14,-,TRBV24-1,TRBJ1-2,once,TGTGCCACCAGAGCTTCCGGGGGCGGGGATGGCTACACCTTC,CATRASGGGDGYTF
16,-,TRBV2,TRBJ1-5,-,TGTGCCAGCAGTGAAGTTATTGGGTATAGCAATCAGCCCCAGCATTTT,CASSEVIGYSNQPQHF
13,-,TRBV29-1,TRBJ1-1,-,TGCAGCGTGAAGGGACGGGTGGACACTGAAGCTTTCTTT,CSVKGRVDTEAFF
15,-,TRBV5-6,TRBJ1-3,-,TGTGCCAGCAGCTTGCCCGGGCGGCCTGGAAACACCATATATTTT,CASSLPGRPGNTIYF
15,TRBD1,TRBV9,TRBJ1-4,-,TGTGCCAGCAGCGGGACACAGGGGGCTGACGAAAAACTGTTTTTT,CASSGTQGADEKLFF
18,-,TRBV28,TRBJ2-1,-,TGTGCCAGCAGTTTCCCCCGTCCGGATCTTTCCTCCTACAATGAGCAGTTCTTC,CASSFPRPDLSSYNEQFF
14,-,TRBV7-9,TRBJ1-1,-,TGTGCCAGCAGCATCGACAGGACCAACACTGAAGCTTTCTTT,CASSIDRTNTEAFF
13,TRBD1,TRBV12-3/TRBV12-4,TRBJ1-5,-,TGTGCCAGCAGCTCCACAGGGGTAGGGCCCCAGCATTTT,CASSSTGVGPQHF
16,-,TRBV23-1,TRBJ1-1,many,TGCGCCAGCAGTCAATCAGTGGGGCGCGAGAACACTGAAGCTTTCTTT,CASSQSVGRENTEAFF
16,TRBD2,TRBV5-4,TRBJ2-3,once,TGTGCCAGCAGCTTGGGACTAGCGGGGGGGACAGATACGCAGTATTTT,CASSLGLAGGTDTQYF
13,-,TRBV27,TRBJ2-7,-,TGTGCCAGCAGTCCAACAGGGTACTACGAGCAGTACTTC,CASSPTGYYEQYF
15,TRBD1,TRBV11-2,TRBJ1-5,-,TGTGCCAGCAGCGTTAAGGGACAGATCAATCAGCCCCAGCATTTT,CASSVKGQINQPQHF
17,TRBD2,TRBV6-1,TRBJ2-7,once,TGTGCCAGCAGTGTTATATTGGGACTAGCGGGGTCCTACGAGCAGTACTTC,CASSVILGLAGSYEQYF
14,-,TRBV11-2,TRBJ2-1,-,TGTGCCAGCAGCTCCCCCCGGGCAAGCCATGAGCAGTTCTTC,CASSSPRASHEQFF
14,-,TRBV6-2/TRBV6-3,TRBJ1-3,-,TGTGCCAGCAGTCGTAAAGCCTCTGGAAACACCATATATTTT,CASSRKASGNTIYF
14,TRBD1,TRBV28,TRBJ1-2,-,TGTGCCAGCAGTTTAGTGGAGGGGGCGCGCGGCTACACCTTC,CASSLVEGARGYTF
16,-,TRBV6-5,TRBJ1-3,-,TGTGCCAGCAGTAACTGGGACCGCAGCTCTGGAAACACCATATATTTT,CASSNWDRSSGNTIYF
16,TRBD1,TRBV4-2,TRBJ1-6,-,TGTGCCAGCAGGCCTTTACAGGGGGCGGAAAATTCACCCCTCCACTTT,CASRPLQGAENSPLHF
14,TRBD1,TRBV29-1,TRBJ2-1,-,TGCAGCGGTCTGAGGACAGGGGGCAACAATGAGCAGTTCTTC,CSGLRTGGNNEQFF
15,TRBD1,TRBV7-2,TRBJ1-2,-,TGTGCCAGCAGCTACCGACAGGGAATTGACTATGGCTACACCTTC,CASSYRQGIDYGYTF
19,TRBD2,TRBV27,TRBJ2-3,-,TGTGCCAGCAGTCCGATAACCGGGACGTGGAGCGGGGAGGAAGATACGCAGTATTTT,CASSPITGTWSGEEDTQYF
11,-,TRBV10-3,TRBJ2-7,-,TGTGCCTCCAGAGGGGTTGGCGAGCAGTACTTC,CASRGVGEQYF
13,-,TRBV11-2,TRBJ1-2,-,TGTGCCAGCAGCCCCGACCGCTCTTGGGGCTACACCTTC,CASSPDRSWGYTF
15,-,TRBV6-6,TRBJ2-7,-,TGTGCCAGCAGTTATGGGACATCGAGCTCCTACGAGCAGTACTTC,CASSYGTSSSYEQYF
13,-,TRBV12-1,TRBJ1-2,-,TGTGCCAGCAGCTTTTGGGTGAGTGGTGGCTACACCTTC,CASSFWVSGGYTF
16,-,TRBV6-4,TRBJ2-6,medium-sized,TGTGCCAGCAGTGATTCAACGAGCTCTGGGGCCAACGTCCTGACTTTC,CASSDSTSSGANVLTF
13,-,TRBV11-1,TRBJ1-4,-,TGTGCCAGCAGCGAAACCGTCGGACACCTACTGTTTTTT,CASSETVGHLLFF
14,-,TRBV5-6,TRBJ2-5,-,TGTGCCAGCAGCCCCGATCTAGGGGAAGAGACCCAGTACTTC,CASSPDLGEETQYF
15,-,TRBV15,TRBJ1-3,-,TGTGCCACCAGCAGAGATCTAACAGGGGGAAACACCATATATTTT,CATSRDLTGGNTIYF
14,-,TRBV6-5,TRBJ1-1,-,TGTGCCAGCAGTTATGGGCAGGGGAACACTGAAGCTTTCTTT,CASSYGQGNTEAFF
15,TRBD1,TRBV6-2/TRBV6-3,TRBJ1-5,-,TGTGCCAGCAGTTCTGGACAGGGGAGGCATCAGCCCCAGCATTTT,CASSSGQGRHQPQHF
18,TRBD1,TRBV29-1,TRBJ1-5,-,TGCAGCGTTGAAGTAAGAGGGACAGATAATAGCGGCAATCAGCCCCAGCATTTT,CSVEVRGTDNSGNQPQHF
11,-,TRBV20-1,TRBJ2-7,-,TGCAGTGCGACAATCGGCTACGAGCAGTACTTC,CSATIGYEQYF
16,-,TRBV4-3,TRBJ2-1,-,TGCGCCAGCAGCCAAGATTTAACAGGACCCTACAATGAGCAGTTCTTC,CASSQDLTGPYNEQFF
14,-,TRBV6-5,TRBJ2-2,once,TGTGCCAGCATGCGAGGGTCGAACACCGGGGAGCTGTTTTTT,CASMRGSNTGELFF
16,TRBD1,TRBV6-4,TRBJ2-1,-,TGTGCCAGCAGTGACTCTCTGGGACAGTCAGGGTCTGAGCAGTTCTTC,CASSDSLGQSGSEQFF
14,-,TRBV4-1,TRBJ1-1,-,TGCGCCAGCAGCCAAGCTGGGGGCAATACTGAAGCTTTCTTT,CASSQAGGNTEAFF
14,TRBD1,TRBV11-1,TRBJ2-5,-,TGTGCCAGCAGCTCGACAGGGGGCGCCGAGACCCAGTACTTC,CASSSTGGAETQYF
15,-,TRBV7-6,TRBJ2-7,-,TGTGCCAGCAGCTTAGCGCCCCACATTACCTACGAGCAGTACTTC,CASSLAPHITYEQYF
14,-,TRBV3-1/TRBV3-2,TRBJ1-1,once,TGTGCCAGCAGCCACGGAAGTATGAACACTGAAGCTTTCTTT,CASSHGSMNTEAFF
17,TRBD1,TRBV11-2,TRBJ2-2,-,TGTGCCAGCAGCTTAGCCCCGGGACAGGGGGCCGGCGGGGAGCTGTTTTTT,CASSLAPGQGAGGELFF
14,TRBD2,TRBV30,TRBJ2-1,once,TGTGCCTGGAGTCTGGGACTAGCGGACAATGAGCAGTTCTTC,CAWSLGLADNEQFF
17,TRBD1,TRBV7-8,TRBJ2-1,-,TGTGCCAGCAGCTCACAGGGGGCGCGGGGTCCAAACAATGAGCAGTTCTTC,CASSSQGARGPNNEQFF
15,TRBD1,TRBV29-1,TRBJ2-3,-,TGCAGCGCGGCTAAGGGACAGGGTAGCACAGATACGCAGTATTTT,CSAAKGQGSTDTQYF